Each of the 3 T cell receptor beta chains below was sequenced from the same sample in a study of cytomegalovirus exposure and HLA in healthy donors. The study ran its PCR with 60 Vbeta and 13 Jbeta primers. Generated by immunoSEQ multiplex PCR, the TCRdb table keeps only in-frame clones and is missing some. This sample has roughly 100,000 clones; over 75% occur once, and the top ten carry approximately 5.6%. Sequencing input: PBMCs. These receptors were collected from a man under 40 in good health and CMV-seropositive.

The rearrangement uses TRBV6-1 and TRBJ1-3, with no clear D. Between the trimmed V and J ends, which lost 2 bases and 4 bases, there was a span of 12 bases. Germline assignment: CDR1 MNHNS and CDR2 SASEGT. The CDR3 is made up of 15 amino acids. This CDR3 is CASSELGRSGNTIYF. The CDR3 DNA reads TGTGCCAGCAGTGAACTTGGGAGGTCCGGAAACACCATATATTTT.

This clone was observed a handful of times. The chain employs TRBV25-1 and TRBJ1-3; D ambiguous. Trimming took 7 bases from V and 8 from J, leaving 9 bases between them. The CDR3 is made up of 11 amino acids. The germline CDR1 and CDR2 sequences are MGHDK and SYGVNS. In nucleotides, the CDR3 is TGTGCCAGCACCCCCGGAGACACCATATATTTT. Amino acids: CASTPGDTIYF.

This chain connects TRBV4-1 to TRBJ1-2; perhaps TRBD1 as D (6 bases). The CDR3 is made up of 18 amino acids. Deletions cut 0 bases from V and 1 base from J, with 18 bases between. CDR1 MGHRA and CDR2 YSYEKL come from the germline V gene. Written as DNA, the CDR3 is TGCGCCAGCAGCCAAGAAAGTAAGCAGGGGATTCGTAACTATGGCTACACCTTC. This translates into CASSQESKQGIRNYGYTF.